Only a few counts were recorded for the clone carrying this TCR beta chain. Its antigen is undetermined. They built TCR cDNA with 5'RACE template switching, a step that put in a universal primer site and UMIs. In TCRdb, the 5' RACE reads were re-called with MiXCR into one record per CDR3 protein. The sample contains some 160,000 distinct CDR3 sequences, 6% to 7.5% of which appear only once. With 2 bases removed from V and 2 bases from J, the gap between germline ends came to 10 bases. CDR1 and CDR2 (germline): SEHNR, FQNEAQ (reference sequence). This CDR3 is built from 14 residues. The source of the sample is a study of T cells after yellow fever vaccination. Study-level findings and limits: On re-exposure, the response was weaker but peaked faster, at day 5 versus 15.

This TCR derives from a man younger than 30 who received the YFV17D yellow fever vaccine. The chain recombines TRBV7-9 with TRBJ2-7; D is perhaps TRBD1 (6 bases). Specimen: CD4+ T cells sorted from PBMCs, collected 5 days after the first yellow fever vaccination. CDR3 DNA sequence: TGTGCCAGCAGCTTAACAGGGTACGCCTACGAGCAGTACGTC. This encodes CASSLTGYAYEQYV.